The 27 T cell receptor beta chains presented below share a single source sample, sequenced in a study of PD-1 blockade in classical Hodgkin lymphoma. Time point described: cycle 4 day 1 (C4D1), after less than seven weeks of nivolumab. Relapse after autologous stem cell transplantation occurred in every patient, and brentuximab vedotin exposure varied. Clones were read by immunoSEQ multiplex PCR, and TCRdb kept only the in-frame ones, dropping some. This sample has approximately 20,000 clones, with 76% found just once. Sequenced here: peripheral blood mononuclear cells (PBMCs), sampled before the fourth cycle of nivolumab. These receptors all stem from a human donor with classical Hodgkin lymphoma.

The J gene is TRBJ2-7, the V gene TRBV30, with D tentatively TRBD2 (6 bases). Trimming cost V 5 bases and J 6 bases, with 17 bases left between them. The germline CDR1 and CDR2 sequences are GTSNPN and SVGIG (reference sequence). This CDR3 has 13 residues. The CDR3 loop is CAWGGSVKVEQYF. The CDR3 bases are TGTGCCTGGGGAGGGTCCGTTAAGGTCGAGCAGTACTTC.

The chain employs TRBV10-3 and TRBJ2-3; D unclear. The germline V gene encodes CDR1 ENHRY and CDR2 SYGVKD. Trimming removed 3 bases at V and 3 bases at J, with 1 base between. This CDR3 is built from 11 residues. CDR3 loop: CAISETDTQYF. DNA of the CDR3: TGTGCCATCAGTGAAACAGATACGCAGTATTTT.

The chain uses TRBV19 and TRBJ1-5, with 8 positions matching TRBD1. The junction had 18 bases not matched to a gene; V was cut back by 3 bases and J by 11 bases. Germline V gives CDR1 LNHDA, CDR2 SQIVND (reference sequence). The CDR3 extends over 17 amino acids. CDR3 sequence reads: CASSILPVGDRPESQHF. The CDR3 coding sequence is TGTGCCAGTAGTATTCTCCCGGTCGGGGACAGGCCCGAGTCCCAGCATTTT.

The J gene is TRBJ1-5, the V gene TRBV6-1; 7 nucleotides agree with TRBD1. The V segment lost 6 bases and the J segment 0 bases; nucleotides outside the gene matches: 5. The CDR3 has 15 amino acids. The germline gives CDR1 MNHNS, CDR2 SASEGT. The CDR3 here is CASRGTDLSNQPQHF. The CDR3 DNA reads as TGTGCCAGCAGAGGGACAGATCTTAGCAATCAGCCCCAGCATTTT.

The chain recombines TRBV14 with TRBJ2-5; D is possibly TRBD2 (6 bases). Trimming left V 4 bases short and J 0 bases short, with 12 bases between. The CDR3 runs to 15 residues. Germline CDR1 and CDR2: SGHDN and FVKESK. The CDR3 nucleotides are TGTGCCAGCAGCCCTATCCGGGGGAACCAAGAGACCCAGTACTTC. Protein sequence: CASSPIRGNQETQYF.

This rearrangement joins TRBV20-1 to TRBJ2-5; D is unresolved. Trimming took off 0 bases at V and 7 bases at J, with 6 bases between the two ends. CDR3 length: 11 amino acids. The germline gives CDR1 DFQATT, CDR2 SNEGSKA (reference sequence). CDR3 protein: CSARDKVTQYF. In DNA, the CDR3 is TGCAGTGCTAGAGATAAAGTGACCCAGTACTTC.

The chain has TRBV6-6 and TRBJ1-5; tentative D call: TRBD1 (5 bases). V gave up 6 bases and J gave up 0 bases, with 15 bases separating them. This CDR3 has 16 amino acids. The V gene's germline CDR1 is MNHNY and CDR2 SVGAGI (reference sequence). CDR3: CASSNAQGLSNQPQHF. The CDR3 nucleotides read TGTGCCAGCAGCAACGCCCAGGGCCTTAGCAATCAGCCCCAGCATTTT.

The chain employs TRBV29-1 and TRBJ2-3; D is ambiguous. Trimming shortened V by 4 bases and J by 0 bases, and 8 bases separated the two germline ends. This CDR3 contains 13 residues. CDR1 is SQVTM, CDR2 ANQGSEA, per germline. The CDR3 is CSVGHYSTDTQYF. CDR3 DNA sequence: TGCAGCGTTGGTCACTATAGCACAGATACGCAGTATTTT.

This clone is large within its sample. This chain links TRBV9 with TRBJ1-5, with no clear D. The CDR3 is 13 residues long. V was trimmed by 0 bases and J by 3 bases, leaving 4 bases between them. The germline V gene has CDR1 SGDLS and CDR2 YYNGEE. The CDR3, as DNA: TGTGCCAGCAGCGTAGGATTCAATCAGCCCCAGCATTTT. Residues: CASSVGFNQPQHF.

This clone appeared a few times. The chain uses TRBV4-3 and TRBJ2-7; tentatively, D is TRBD2 (6 bases). Deletions cut 2 bases from V and 3 bases from J, with 14 bases between. Per germline, CDR1 LGHNA and CDR2 YSLEER. This CDR3 comprises 15 residues. The CDR3 loop is CASSQRDSSIYEQYF. DNA of the CDR3: TGCGCCAGCAGCCAAAGGGACTCTAGTATCTACGAGCAGTACTTC.

This chain links TRBV6-5 with TRBJ2-6; no clear D gene. The germline V gene has CDR1 MNHEY and CDR2 SVGAGI. Trimming cost V 2 bases and J 1 base, with 6 bases left between them. This CDR3 spans 15 amino acids. CDR3: CASSYRASGANVLTF. The DNA for the CDR3 is TGTGCCAGCAGTTACCGGGCTTCTGGGGCCAACGTCCTGACTTTC.

This clone was seen a handful of times. The rearrangement uses TRBV13 and TRBJ2-7; 9 positions match TRBD1. The length of the CDR3 is 16 residues. Germline V gene lookup returns CDR1 PRHDT and CDR2 FYEKMQ (reference sequence). J lost 7 bases, V lost 5 bases, and 15 bases had no gene match. Written as DNA, the CDR3 is TGTGCCAGCAGCCCCTCACGGGACAGGGATTTGGGGGAGCAGTACTTC. Amino acids: CASSPSRDRDLGEQYF. The variable domain in full, with the rest retrieved from reference TRBV13 and TRBJ2-7, is AAGVIQSPRHLIKEKRETATLKCYPIPRHDTVYWYQQGPGQDPQFLISFYEKMQSDKGSIPDRFSAQQFSDYHSELNMSSLELGDSALYFCASSPSRDRDLGEQYFGPGTRLTVT.

The V call is TRBV29-1, the J call TRBJ2-7; 10 bases fit TRBD1. The germline V gene has CDR1 SQVTM and CDR2 ANQGSEA. J gave up 3 bases and V 4 bases, and 3 bases lay outside the gene matches. The CDR3 is 13 amino acids. The chain's CDR3 is CSVGQGAFYEQYF. CDR3 DNA sequence: TGCAGCGTTGGACAGGGGGCATTCTACGAGCAGTACTTC.

The gene calls are TRBV5-1 and TRBJ2-5, with TRBD2 matching over 16 bases. With 4 bases clipped from V and 5 bases from J, the junction kept 8 bases outside the gene matches. Germline V gene sequence: CDR1 SGHRS, CDR2 YFSETQ. The CDR3 contains 17 residues. The CDR3 DNA follows: TGCGCCAGCAGCCCGGGACTAGCGGGGGGGCCTTTCGAGACCCAGTACTTC. Encoded protein: CASSPGLAGGPFETQYF.

V gene TRBV7-6 combines with J gene TRBJ2-3; 12 bases line up with TRBD2. The CDR3 is 16 amino acids. V was pared by 4 bases and J by 4 bases, with 6 bases of the junction left unmatched. The germline CDR1 and CDR2 sequences are SGHVS and FNYEAQ. The CDR3 bases are TGTGCCAGCAGCTGGGGGCTAGCGGGAGGGTCAGATACGCAGTATTTT. It translates to CASSWGLAGGSDTQYF.

The V gene is TRBV10-3, the J gene TRBJ2-7, with 9 positions matching TRBD1. From germline, CDR1 is ENHRY and CDR2 SYGVKD. This CDR3 has 15 residues. The V gene end was trimmed by 5 bases and the J gene end by 6 bases; junction bases not matched to a gene: 11. This chain's CDR3 is CAISHPGTGPSEQYF. CDR3 nucleotide sequence: TGTGCCATCAGTCACCCCGGGACAGGGCCCTCCGAGCAGTACTTC.

The rearrangement joins TRBV2 to TRBJ2-5; 11 bases line up with TRBD1. The ends lost 8 bases at V and 2 bases at J; junction bases unmatched: 7. The CDR3 extends over 15 amino acids. Germline assignment: CDR1 SNHLY and CDR2 FYNNEI. The CDR3 nucleotides read TGTGCCAGCCTCCGGGACAGGGGGAATCAAGAGACCCAGTACTTC. Translation: CASLRDRGNQETQYF.

V usage is TRBV30 and J usage is TRBJ1-1; TRBD1 aligns across 8 bases. Trimming removed 4 bases from V and 5 bases from J; junction bases left unmatched: 9. The germline V gene has CDR1 GTSNPN and CDR2 SVGIG (reference sequence). This CDR3 has 14 amino acids. The CDR3 DNA reads as TGTGCCTGGATCTCAGGGGGCAAAAAAACTGAAGCTTTCTTT. It specifies CAWISGGKKTEAFF.

The V gene is TRBV4-3, the J gene TRBJ2-1; D might be TRBD2 (6 bases). This CDR3 has 16 amino acids. In germline, CDR1 is LGHNA, CDR2 YSLEER. V was pared by 4 bases and J by 4 bases, with 17 bases between. The CDR3 nucleotides read TGCGCCAGCAGCCTTCGAGGGGCCGGGGGATACAATGAGCAGTTCTTC. It is translated as CASSLRGAGGYNEQFF.

The chain has TRBV27 and TRBJ2-7; 7 bases are shared with TRBD1. The CDR3 is 16 amino acids. The V gene's germline CDR1 is MNHEY and CDR2 SMNVEV (reference sequence). The V gene end was trimmed by 5 bases and the J gene end by 3 bases; junction bases not matched to a gene: 13. CDR3 nucleotide sequence: TGTGCCAGCAGTCAATTGACTGGGACAGCCTTCTACGAGCAGTACGTC. This codes for CASSQLTGTAFYEQYV.

This chain links TRBV15 with TRBJ2-7; 9 nucleotides align to TRBD1. Germline CDR1 is LNHNV and CDR2 is YYDKDF (reference sequence). The CDR3 runs 16 residues. V dropped 5 bases and J dropped 7; count of bases not matched to a gene: 15. This CDR3 is CATSAVPGQGTQEQYF. CDR3 coding DNA: TGTGCCACCAGCGCGGTGCCGGGACAGGGAACGCAAGAGCAGTACTTC.

This clone was observed once. This chain links TRBV28 with TRBJ1-2; no firm D call. Germline loops: CDR1 MDHEN, CDR2 SYDVKM. This CDR3 contains 12 residues. The V and J ends lost 6 bases and 7 bases respectively, with 12 bases between them. CDR3 amino acids: CASRPPGRGYTF. CDR3 bases: TGTGCCAGCAGGCCCCCCGGACGTGGCTACACCTTC.

This clone is termed medium-sized. V usage is TRBV27 and J usage is TRBJ2-5; no clear D. V was cut by 2 bases and J by 5 bases, with 9 bases left in between. Germline V gene lookup returns CDR1 MNHEY and CDR2 SMNVEV (reference sequence). The CDR3 is made up of 13 amino acids. As DNA, the CDR3 is TGTGCCAGCAGTTTAAGACAAAACGAGACCCAGTACTTC. Translation: CASSLRQNETQYF.

V usage is TRBV28 and J usage is TRBJ1-5; D unclear. Germline CDR1 MDHEN, CDR2 SYDVKM. This CDR3 has 19 amino acids. Between the trimmed V and J ends, which lost 7 bases and 2 bases, there was a span of 27 bases. The CDR3 spells CASIPDLTVRVFRNQPQHF. CDR3 DNA sequence: TGTGCCAGCATCCCAGACTTAACAGTTCGGGTTTTTCGCAATCAGCCCCAGCATTTT.

The chain links TRBV7-3 to TRBJ2-2, with TRBD2 matching 12 bases. Germline CDR1 and CDR2: SGHTA and FQGTGA. This CDR3 region has 19 residues. V was clipped by 3 bases and J by 2 bases; unmatched bases: 10. The CDR3 here is CASSLKASGRASNTGELFF. The CDR3 coding sequence is TGTGCCAGCAGCTTGAAAGCTAGCGGGAGGGCCTCAAACACCGGGGAGCTGTTTTTT.

This clone was detected once. The V and J genes are TRBV28 and TRBJ1-1; possible D gene TRBD1, 5 bases. V was shortened by 1 base and J by 1 base, with 16 bases between the two germline ends. CDR1 and CDR2 from the germline V gene are MDHEN and SYDVKM. The CDR3 extends over 17 amino acids. DNA of the CDR3: TGTGCCAGCAGTTTATTCGGATTGGGGGGAGAGAACACTGAAGCTTTCTTT. It codes for CASSLFGLGGENTEAFF. The full variable domain, its missing parts supplied by reference TRBV28 and TRBJ1-1, is DVKVTQSSRYLVKRTGEKVFLECVQDMDHENMFWYRQDPGLGLRLIYFSYDVKMKEKGDIPEGYSVSREKKERFSLILESASTNQTSMYLCASSLFGLGGENTEAFFGQGTRLTVV.

The chain couples TRBV11-2 to TRBJ2-3; 7 nucleotides match TRBD2. This CDR3 contains 16 residues. Germline CDR1 and CDR2: SGHAT and FQNNGV. V was pared by 4 bases and J by 0 bases, with 7 bases of the junction left unmatched. Written as DNA, the CDR3 is TGTGCCAGCAGCTCTCAACTAGCGAAAAGCACAGATACGCAGTATTTT. Protein sequence: CASSSQLAKSTDTQYF. The whole variable domain, remainder taken from reference TRBV11-2 and TRBJ2-3, is EAGVAQSPRYKIIEKRQSVAFWCNPISGHATLYWYQQILGQGPKLLIQFQNNGVVDDSQLPKDRFSAERLKGVDSTLKIQPAKLEDSAVYLCASSSQLAKSTDTQYFGPGTRLTVL.